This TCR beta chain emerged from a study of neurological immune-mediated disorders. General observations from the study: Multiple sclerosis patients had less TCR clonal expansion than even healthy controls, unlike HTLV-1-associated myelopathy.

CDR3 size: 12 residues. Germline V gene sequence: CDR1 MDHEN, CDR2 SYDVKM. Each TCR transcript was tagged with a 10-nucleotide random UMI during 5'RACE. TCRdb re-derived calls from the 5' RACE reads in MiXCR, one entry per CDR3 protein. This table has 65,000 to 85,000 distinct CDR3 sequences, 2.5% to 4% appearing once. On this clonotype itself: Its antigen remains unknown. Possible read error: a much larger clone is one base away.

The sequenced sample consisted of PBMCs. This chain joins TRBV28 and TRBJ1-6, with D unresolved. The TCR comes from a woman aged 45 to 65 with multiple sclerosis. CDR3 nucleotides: TGTGACAGCACAACACAGAATTCACCCCTCCACTTT. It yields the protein CDSTTQNSPLHF. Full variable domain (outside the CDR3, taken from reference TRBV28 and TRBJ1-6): DVKVTQSSRYLVKRTGEKVFLECVQDMDHENMFWYRQDPGLGLRLIYFSYDVKMKEKGDIPEGYSVSREKKERFSLILESASTNQTSMYLCDSTTQNSPLHFGNGTRLTVT.